The 6 T cell receptor beta chains below come from one sample, sequenced in a study of blood T cells in healthy people across ages. Sample-barcoded 5' priming and a J-beta primer mix drove a second PCR of roughly 7 to 11 cycles. MiXCR, applied by TCRdb to the 5' RACE reads, yields one record per CDR3 protein. The table has approximately 730,000 distinct CDR3 sequences, roughly 43% seen once. The specimen was blood. These TCRs come from a woman aged 55-70 years in good health.

The chain links TRBV3-1 to TRBJ2-7; D is ambiguous. Germline CDR1 reads LGHDT; CDR2 reads YNNKEL (reference sequence). Trimming shortened V by 4 bases and J by 7 bases, and 26 bases separated the two germline ends. The CDR3 length is 17 residues. CDR3 in amino acids: CASSLPGGKSTYNEQYF. The CDR3 DNA is TGTGCCAGCAGCCTACCGGGCGGAAAGAGTACATACAATGAGCAGTACTTC.

The chain combines TRBV9 with TRBJ1-5; 9 nucleotides line up with TRBD1. Germline V gene sequence: CDR1 SGDLS, CDR2 YYNGEE. The CDR3 loop spans 15 amino acids. J lost 5 bases, V lost 0 bases, and 3 bases had no gene match. CDR3 in DNA: TGTGCCAGCAGCGTAGGACAGGGGGGGGATCAGCCCCAGCATTTT. Protein sequence: CASSVGQGGDQPQHF.

V is TRBV19 and J is TRBJ2-3; 9 nucleotides align to TRBD2. Trimming took 2 bases from V and 5 from J; bases not matched to a gene: 8. This CDR3 is built from 16 residues. Germline-derived CDR1 and CDR2 are LNHDA and SQIVND (reference sequence). The CDR3 reads CASSITRGRAIDTQYF. CDR3 nucleotide sequence: TGTGCCAGTAGTATAACGCGCGGGAGGGCCATAGATACGCAGTATTTT.

This clonotype has only a few counts. The J gene is TRBJ2-3, the V gene TRBV28, with D possibly TRBD1 on 6 matching bases. CDR3 length: 16 residues. Per germline, CDR1 MDHEN and CDR2 SYDVKM. The V end was cut by 6 bases, the J end by 2 bases, with 18 bases between. The CDR3 DNA sequence: TGTGCCAGCAGCTCGGACAGAGCCACGTACACAGATACGCAGTATTTT. The encoded protein is CASSSDRATYTDTQYF.

The chain employs TRBV12-3 or TRBV12-4 and TRBJ2-3, with D uncertain. V dropped 6 bases and J dropped 4 bases, with 8 bases sitting between them. The length of the CDR3 is 12 residues. DNA for the CDR3: TGTGCCAGCAGCGGACCCCCAGATACGCAGTATTTT. Translating gives CASSGPPDTQYF.

In regard to this clonotype: A much larger clone lies one base from this, so it may be a read error. The V call is TRBV7-9, the J call TRBJ2-1; TRBD2 is a possible D gene (6 bases). This CDR3 region has 12 residues. The V gene's germline CDR1 is SEHNR and CDR2 FQNEAQ (reference sequence). The V gene lost 5 bases and the J gene lost 10 bases, with 12 bases spanning the gap. In DNA, the CDR3 is TGTGCCAGCAGCCAATGGGGGGAAGAGCAGTTCTTC. This codes for CASSQWGEEQFF.